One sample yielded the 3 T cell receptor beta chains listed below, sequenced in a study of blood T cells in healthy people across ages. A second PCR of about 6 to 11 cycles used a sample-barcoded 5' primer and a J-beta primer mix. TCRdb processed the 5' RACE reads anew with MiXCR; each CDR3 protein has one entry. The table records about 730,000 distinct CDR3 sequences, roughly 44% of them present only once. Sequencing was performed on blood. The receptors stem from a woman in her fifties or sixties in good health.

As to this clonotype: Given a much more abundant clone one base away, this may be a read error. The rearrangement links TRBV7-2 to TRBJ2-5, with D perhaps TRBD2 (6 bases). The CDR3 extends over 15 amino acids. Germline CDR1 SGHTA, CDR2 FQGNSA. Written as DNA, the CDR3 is TGTGCCAGCAGCTTTAACCCGGGACTTGGGTACGAGCAGCACTTC. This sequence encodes CASSFNPGLGYEQHF.

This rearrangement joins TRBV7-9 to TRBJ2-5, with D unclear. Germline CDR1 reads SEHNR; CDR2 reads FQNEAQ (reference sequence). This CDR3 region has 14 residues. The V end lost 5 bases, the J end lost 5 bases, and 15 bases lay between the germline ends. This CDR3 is CASSPPAPRETQYF. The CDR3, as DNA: TGTGCCAGCAGCCCACCTGCCCCGAGGGAGACCCAGTACTTC.

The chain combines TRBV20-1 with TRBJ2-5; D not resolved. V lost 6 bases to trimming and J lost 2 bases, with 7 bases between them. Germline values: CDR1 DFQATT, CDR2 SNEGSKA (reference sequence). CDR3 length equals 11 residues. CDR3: CSASPQETQYF. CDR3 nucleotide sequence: TGCAGTGCAAGCCCACAAGAGACCCAGTACTTC.